The sample holds a few counts of the clone carrying this T cell receptor beta chain. Its antigen remains unknown. The sample originates from a study of T cells after yellow fever vaccination. Study-level findings and limits: Weaker in magnitude, the secondary response showed a faster peak on day 5 versus 15. Post-booster repertoires contained most primary-vaccination clones again (around 96% CD4, roughly 90% CD8). A minor fraction of clonotypes spanned both CD4 and CD8 compartments.

5'RACE template switching produced TCR cDNA carrying a universal primer site and UMIs. TCRdb reprocessed the 5' RACE reads with MiXCR, giving one entry per CDR3 protein. The sample lists just under 600,000 distinct CDR3 sequences, less than 15% occurring once. The receptor's source is a man in his thirties or forties who received the YFV17D yellow fever vaccine. The sample was PBMCs, taken on the day of the yellow fever booster vaccination.

The CDR3 DNA is TGCGCCAGCAGCTTGGACGGCGAGGAAAAACTGTTTTTT. Translating it yields CASSLDGEEKLFF. The rearrangement joins TRBV5-1 to TRBJ1-4; D uncertain. V lost 0 bases to trimming and J lost 8 bases, with 8 bases between them. The CDR3 extends over 13 amino acids. CDR1 and CDR2 (germline): SGHRS, YFSETQ.